This T cell receptor beta chain is drawn from a study of molecular identifiers for immune sequencing clone quantification. Study information: Replicate runs used RNA from approximately 20,000 or 98,000 naive CD8 cells, which was split five ways into aliquots, and four of those aliquots were then sequenced.

Each CDR3 protein is one row after TCRdb ran MiXCR on the PCR reads. This table has fewer than 350,000 distinct CDR3 sequences, roughly 24% appearing once. Looked up from germline, CDR1 is SGHTA and CDR2 is FQGTGA. V lost 2 bases and J lost 9, with 14 bases in between. The CDR3 loop spans 14 amino acids. In the sort, naive CD8 T cells were defined as CD8+CD4-CCR7+CD45RA+. Concerning this clonotype: This may be a read error: a much more frequent sequence differs by one nucleotide.

The TCR was taken from a human donor in good health. Some libraries in this study had Jurkat cell RNA spiked in. The chain links TRBV7-3 to TRBJ2-1; perhaps TRBD1 as D (5 bases). The specimen was naive CD8+ T cells from blood, with Jurkat cell RNA spiked in. The subset is: FACS-sorted CD8+CD4-CCR7+CD45RA+ naive T cells. The CDR3 DNA sequence: TGTGCCAGCAGCTTAGGTCGTTGGGGCATTGAGCAGTTCTTC. This sequence encodes CASSLGRWGIEQFF.